This entry concerns a single T cell receptor beta chain. This clonotype was observed a few times. Its antigen is still unknown. Base qualities are not at hand, and no much larger clone is one base apart. The TCR beta CDR3 regions were amplified from the RNA transcripts. For the first round of RT-PCR on the TCR CDR3, the HTBI primer set was used together with the Qiagen OneStep RT-PCR kit. Libraries were constructed in a second round of multiplex PCR, after which size selection and purification were performed. The libraries were sequenced on an Illumina HiSeq2000 using paired-end 100 bp reads. Under the source paper's analysis protocol: Raw data were processed with SOAPnuke, discarding reads with adapters, uncalled bases, mean Phred below 15, or no exact constant-primer or identifier match. High-quality paired reads were merged using COPE v1.2.5, and each unique nucleotide sequence was defined as a clonotype. Clonotypes were aligned to IMGT TRBV, TRBD and TRBJ reference segments using MiTCR v1.1. Analysis was restricted to V-J combinations with a frequency above 0.0001, which covered approximately 99% of repertoires. A TCS score was defined as the ratio between F50 (clonal expansion) and ExV (chaos), using BLOSUM62-based TCRdist between CDR3 peptides within each V-J. Welch's t-statistics and random forest reduced 450 to 600 V-J features to under 15, which were used in a naive Bayes classifier (R e1071). TCRdb redid the processing of the public reads, applying fastp at Q25 and MiXCR, and retained in-frame beta chains. CDR3 protein duplicates are merged, each entry listing the most common genes and DNA. TCRdb, rather than the study authors, made the V and J calls. Within this sample are fewer than 350,000 distinct CDR3 sequences, with around 23% of them counted one time only. The ten largest clones capture over 45% of the sample.

The CDR3 has 13 amino acids, counting the end cysteine and phenylalanine. Only CDR3 DNA remains: 39 bases, in frame from the first base. CDR1 and CDR2 are drawn from the germline V gene: SGDLS, YYNGEE. The junction carries 4 bases between V and J, which are trimmed by 0 bases and 2 bases respectively. The data were obtained in a study of T cells in Graves' hyperthyroidism and ophthalmopathy (dated by TCRdb to between 2018 and 2021). In terms of the full investigation: Peripheral blood samples were taken at initial diagnosis, before any treatment was given. The approximately 100 discovery patients were divided at random into training and test sets in a 7:3 ratio. An independent validation cohort of under 20 hyperthyroidism patients and about 16 patients who later progressed to ophthalmopathy tested prospective prediction of ophthalmopathy. To identify distinguishing TCR V-J signatures, a discovery cohort of 90 to 100 patients was used, comprising 40 to 45 with Graves' ophthalmopathy and some 60 with stable Graves' hyperthyroidism. After blood sampling, hyperthyroidism patients were treated with methimazole at a starting dose of 30 mg daily, and ophthalmopathy patients were treated with high-dose intravenous methylprednisolone. In six Graves' hyperthyroidism patients, the study also compared T-cell repertoires from thyroid tissue with T-cell repertoires from blood. The paper reports TCR Vbeta CDR3 sequencing of more than 120 peripheral blood samples: 40 to 45 ophthalmopathy, under 85 hyperthyroidism and approximately 17 progressor patients. On the study overall, not on this receptor specifically: Sample size was not statistically predetermined, and blinding of investigators to group allocation was not performed. Most expanded thyroid clonotypes (frequency above 0.001) were also detected in blood, suggesting blood repertoires may reflect thyroid immune responses. In validation, progression to ophthalmopathy was predicted by the model with 70.59% sensitivity and approximately 78% specificity, a median of approximately 6.5 months before onset. A model built on a 13 V-J signature distinguished ophthalmopathy from stable hyperthyroidism, reaching approximately 89% sensitivity and under 84% specificity in cross-validation and 80%/75% in testing.

Stable Graves' hyperthyroidism was defined as no progression to ophthalmopathy during 18 months of follow-up. Hyperthyroidism patients were newly diagnosed, had a disease duration of under 2 months, and were aged 18 to 65 years. Exclusion was applied to patients with uncontrolled infections, other autoimmune diseases, pregnancy or lactation. Diagnoses relied on clinical symptoms, serum thyroxine and TRAb, thyroid ultrasound and orbital computed tomography. Ficoll-Paque density gradient centrifugation was used to isolate PBMCs from around 10 ml of fresh peripheral blood. Total RNA was extracted with Trizol reagent, and quality was checked on an Agilent 2100 Bioanalyzer.

The sequence is built from TRBV9 and TRBJ2-3; the D gene lacks a confident call. Sequencing was carried out using blood. This sequence was found in a woman aged 45-65 years with Graves' hyperthyroidism. The CDR3 protein: CASSVGSTDTQYF. In nucleotide form, the sequence is TGTGCCAGCAGCGTAGGATCCACAGATACGCAGTATTTT. Supplemented by the reference TRBV9 and TRBJ2-3 proteins around the CDR3, the complete variable domain is DSGVTQTPKHLITATGQRVTLRCSPRSGDLSVYWYQQSLDQGLQFLIQYYNGEERAKGNILERFSAQQFPDLHSELNLSSLELGDSALYFCASSVGSTDTQYFGPGTRLTVL.